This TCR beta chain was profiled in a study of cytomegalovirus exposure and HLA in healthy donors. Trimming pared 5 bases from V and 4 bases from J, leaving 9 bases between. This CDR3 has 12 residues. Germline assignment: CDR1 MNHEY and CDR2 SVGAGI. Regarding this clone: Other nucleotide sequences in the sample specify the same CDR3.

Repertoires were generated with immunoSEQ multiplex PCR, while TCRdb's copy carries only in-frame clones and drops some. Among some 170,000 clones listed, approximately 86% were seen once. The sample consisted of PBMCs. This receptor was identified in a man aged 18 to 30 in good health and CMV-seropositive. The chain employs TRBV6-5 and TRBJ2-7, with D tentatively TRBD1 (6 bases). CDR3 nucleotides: TGTGCCAGCAGTCCACAGGGTTACGAGCAGTACTTC. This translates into CASSPQGYEQYF.